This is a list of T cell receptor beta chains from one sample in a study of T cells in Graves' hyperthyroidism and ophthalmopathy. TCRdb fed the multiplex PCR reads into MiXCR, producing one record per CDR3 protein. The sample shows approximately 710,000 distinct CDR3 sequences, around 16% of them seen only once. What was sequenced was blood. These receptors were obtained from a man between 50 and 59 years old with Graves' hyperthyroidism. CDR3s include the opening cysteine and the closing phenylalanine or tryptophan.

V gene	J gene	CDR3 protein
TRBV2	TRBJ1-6	CASSSRDSDNSPLHF
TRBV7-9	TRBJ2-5	CASSLVSQGAETQYF
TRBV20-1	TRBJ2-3	CSVKPGTSFPDTQYF
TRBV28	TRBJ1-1	CASSPPPGITEAFF
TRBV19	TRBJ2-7	CASSIDPSGDPYEQYF
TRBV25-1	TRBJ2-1	CASSEYGLAEYNEQFF
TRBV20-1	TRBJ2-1	CSARSVAAANEQFF
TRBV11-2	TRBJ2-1	CASSLVSSGAYNEQFF
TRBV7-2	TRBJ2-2	CASSLDLAGELFF
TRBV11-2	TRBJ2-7	CASSLVVGSGTEQYF
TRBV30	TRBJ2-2	CAWDLGQYTGELFF
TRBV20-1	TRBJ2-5	CSARGLQETQYF
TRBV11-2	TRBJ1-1	CASRDRDYMNTEAFF
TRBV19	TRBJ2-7	CASSIRGTEFYEQYF
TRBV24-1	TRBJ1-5	CATSGTGGNQPQHF
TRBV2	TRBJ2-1	CASRADGLAGGYNEQFF
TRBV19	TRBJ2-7	CASTTGHTGEQYF
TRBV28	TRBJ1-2	CASSSPQGNYGYTF
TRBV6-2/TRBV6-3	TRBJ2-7	CASILPGGRFYEQYF
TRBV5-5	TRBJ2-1	CASSYGAGADNEQFF
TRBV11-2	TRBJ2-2	CASSLKPGLAGDTGELFF
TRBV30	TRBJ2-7	CVWSEGSYYEQYF
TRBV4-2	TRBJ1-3	CASMPTGTGNTIYF
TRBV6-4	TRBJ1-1	CASSDTGAGYTEAFF
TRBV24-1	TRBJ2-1	CATRDTTHNEQFF
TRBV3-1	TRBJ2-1	CASSQESGAYNEQFF
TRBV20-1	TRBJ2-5	CSARTSGRARETQYF
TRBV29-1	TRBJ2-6	CSGGPQGESSGANVLTF
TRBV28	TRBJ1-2	CASSPGSRPGYTF
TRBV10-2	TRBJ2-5	CASSESGGALYF
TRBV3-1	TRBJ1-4	CASSPPAGREYNEKLFF
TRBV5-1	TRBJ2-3	CASSSYSFTDTQYF
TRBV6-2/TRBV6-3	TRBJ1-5	CASSYFNGNQPQHF